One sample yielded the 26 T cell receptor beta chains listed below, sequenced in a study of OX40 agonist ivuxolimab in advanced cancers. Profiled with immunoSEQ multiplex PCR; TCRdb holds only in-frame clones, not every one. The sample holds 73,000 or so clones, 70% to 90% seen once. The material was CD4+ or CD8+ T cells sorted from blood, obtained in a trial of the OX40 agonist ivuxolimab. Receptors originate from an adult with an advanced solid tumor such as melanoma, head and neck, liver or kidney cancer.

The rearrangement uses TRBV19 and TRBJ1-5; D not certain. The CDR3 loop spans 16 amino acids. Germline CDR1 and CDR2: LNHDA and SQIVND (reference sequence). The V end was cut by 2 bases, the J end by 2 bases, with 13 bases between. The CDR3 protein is CASSILSGAGNQPQHF. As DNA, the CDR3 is TGTGCCAGTAGTATACTCTCGGGTGCGGGCAATCAGCCCCAGCATTTT.

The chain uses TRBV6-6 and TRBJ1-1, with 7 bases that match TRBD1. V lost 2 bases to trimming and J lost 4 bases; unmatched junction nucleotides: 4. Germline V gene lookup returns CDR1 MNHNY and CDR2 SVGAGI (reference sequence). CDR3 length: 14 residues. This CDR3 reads CASSYGTGATEAFF. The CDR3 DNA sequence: TGTGCCAGCAGTTACGGTACAGGGGCCACTGAAGCTTTCTTT.

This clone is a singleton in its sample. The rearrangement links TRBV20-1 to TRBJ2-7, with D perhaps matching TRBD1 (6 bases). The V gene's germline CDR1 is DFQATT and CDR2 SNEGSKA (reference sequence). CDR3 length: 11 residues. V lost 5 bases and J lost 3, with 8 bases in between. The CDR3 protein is CSAGGHYEQYF. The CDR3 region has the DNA TGCAGTGCTGGGGGACACTACGAGCAGTACTTC.

The CDR3 spells CASSPSLGGYEQYF. As DNA, the CDR3 is TGTGCCAGCTCACCATCCCTGGGCGGCTACGAGCAGTACTTC. The V call is TRBV18, the J call TRBJ2-7; D is uncertain. This CDR3 comprises 14 residues. Trimming took off 2 bases at V and 3 bases at J, with 11 bases between the two ends. Germline assignment: CDR1 KGHSH and CDR2 LQKENI.

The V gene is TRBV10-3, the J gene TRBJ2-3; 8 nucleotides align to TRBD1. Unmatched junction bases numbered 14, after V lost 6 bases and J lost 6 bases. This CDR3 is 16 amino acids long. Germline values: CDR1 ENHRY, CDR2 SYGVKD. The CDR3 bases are TGTGCCATCAGCCAAACAGTCGGACAGGGAACCGATACGCAGTATTTT. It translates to CAISQTVGQGTDTQYF.

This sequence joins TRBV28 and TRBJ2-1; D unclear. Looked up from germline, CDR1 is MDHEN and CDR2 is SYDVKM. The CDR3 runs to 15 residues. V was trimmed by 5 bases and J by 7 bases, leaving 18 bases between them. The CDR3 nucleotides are TGTGCCAGCAGTCTACCCTTATCGGGTCCGAATGAGCAGTTCTTC. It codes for CASSLPLSGPNEQFF.

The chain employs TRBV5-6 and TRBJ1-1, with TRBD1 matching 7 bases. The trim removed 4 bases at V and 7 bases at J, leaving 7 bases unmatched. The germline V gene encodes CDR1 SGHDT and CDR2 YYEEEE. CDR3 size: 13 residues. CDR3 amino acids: CASSRTRGSEAFF. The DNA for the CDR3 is TGTGCCAGCAGCCGGACCAGGGGGAGTGAAGCTTTCTTT.

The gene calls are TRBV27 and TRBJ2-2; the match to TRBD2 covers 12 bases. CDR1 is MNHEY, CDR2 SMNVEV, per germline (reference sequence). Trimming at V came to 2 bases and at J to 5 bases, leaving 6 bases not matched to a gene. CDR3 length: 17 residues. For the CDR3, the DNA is TGTGCCAGCAGTTTAATTGGACTAGCGGGAAGGACCGGGGAGCTGTTTTTT. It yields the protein CASSLIGLAGRTGELFF.

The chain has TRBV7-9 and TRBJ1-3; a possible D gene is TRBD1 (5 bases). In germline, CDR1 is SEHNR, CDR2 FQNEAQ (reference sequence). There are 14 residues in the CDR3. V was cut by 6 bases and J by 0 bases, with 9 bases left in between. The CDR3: CASSSDSSGNTIYF. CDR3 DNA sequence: TGTGCCAGCAGTTCAGACAGCTCTGGAAACACCATATATTTT.

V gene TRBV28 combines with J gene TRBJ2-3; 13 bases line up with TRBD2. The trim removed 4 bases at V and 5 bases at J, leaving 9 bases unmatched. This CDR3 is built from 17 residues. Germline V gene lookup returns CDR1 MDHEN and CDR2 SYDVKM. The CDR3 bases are TGTGCCAGCAGTTCTAGGACTAGCGGGAGAAGTGAAGATACGCAGTATTTT. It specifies CASSSRTSGRSEDTQYF.

This chain's CDR3 is CAWSVRIGAGLNTGELFF. Here the CDR3 DNA reads TGTGCCTGGAGTGTACGAATTGGGGCGGGACTGAACACCGGGGAGCTGTTTTTT. The chain links TRBV30 to TRBJ2-2; maybe TRBD2 (6 bases). Germline V lookup: CDR1 GTSNPN, CDR2 SVGIG (reference sequence). The CDR3 is 18 amino acids. Trimming removed 0 bases from V and 1 base from J, with 18 bases in between. The complete variable domain, with remaining parts taken from reference TRBV30 and TRBJ2-2, reads SQTIHQWPATLVQPVGSPLSLECTVEGTSNPNLYWYRQAAGRGLQLLFYSVGIGQISSEVPQNLSASRPQDRQFILSSKKLLLSDSGFYLCAWSVRIGAGLNTGELFFGEGSRLTVL.

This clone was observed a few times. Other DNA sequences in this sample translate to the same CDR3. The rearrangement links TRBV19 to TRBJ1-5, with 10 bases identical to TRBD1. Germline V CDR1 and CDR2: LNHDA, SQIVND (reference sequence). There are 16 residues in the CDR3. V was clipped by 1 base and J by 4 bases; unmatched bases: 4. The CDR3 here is CASSIVAGQGNQPQHF. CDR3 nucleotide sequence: TGTGCCAGTAGTATAGTTGCGGGACAGGGGAATCAGCCCCAGCATTTT.

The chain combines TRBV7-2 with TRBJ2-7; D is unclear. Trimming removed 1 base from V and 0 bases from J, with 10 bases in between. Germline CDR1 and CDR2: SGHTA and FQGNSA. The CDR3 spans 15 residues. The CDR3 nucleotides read TGTGCCAGCAGCTTAGGGACCACGAGCTCCTACGAGCAGTACTTC. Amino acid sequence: CASSLGTTSSYEQYF.

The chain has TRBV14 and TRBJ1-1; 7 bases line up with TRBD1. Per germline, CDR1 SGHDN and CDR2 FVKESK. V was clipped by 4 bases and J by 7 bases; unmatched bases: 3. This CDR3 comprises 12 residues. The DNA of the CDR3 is TGTGCCAGCAGCCGAAACAGGGGTGAAGCTTTCTTT. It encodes CASSRNRGEAFF.

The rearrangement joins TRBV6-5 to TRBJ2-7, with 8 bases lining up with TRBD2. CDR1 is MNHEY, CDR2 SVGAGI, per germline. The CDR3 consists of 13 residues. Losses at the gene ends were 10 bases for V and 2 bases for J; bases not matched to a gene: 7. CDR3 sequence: CATGGTRTYEQYF. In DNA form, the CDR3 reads TGTGCCACCGGAGGGACTAGGACCTACGAGCAGTACTTC.

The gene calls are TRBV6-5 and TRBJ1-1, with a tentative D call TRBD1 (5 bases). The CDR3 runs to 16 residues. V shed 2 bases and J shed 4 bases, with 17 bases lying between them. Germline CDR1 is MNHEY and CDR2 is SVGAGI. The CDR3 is CASSYPPGGGPTEAFF. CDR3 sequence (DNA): TGTGCCAGCAGTTACCCACCCGGGGGAGGGCCCACTGAAGCTTTCTTT.

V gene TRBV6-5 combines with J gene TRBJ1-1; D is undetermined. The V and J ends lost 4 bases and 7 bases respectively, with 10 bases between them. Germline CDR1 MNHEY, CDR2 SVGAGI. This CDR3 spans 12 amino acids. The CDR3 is CASSFPPVEAFF. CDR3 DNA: TGTGCCAGCAGTTTTCCCCCGGTTGAAGCTTTCTTT.

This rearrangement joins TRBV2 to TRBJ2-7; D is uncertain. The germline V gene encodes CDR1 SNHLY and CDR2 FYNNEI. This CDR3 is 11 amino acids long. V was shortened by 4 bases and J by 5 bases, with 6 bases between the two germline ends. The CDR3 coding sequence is TGTGCCAGCAGTGTACAGAACGAGCAGTACTTC. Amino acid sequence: CASSVQNEQYF.

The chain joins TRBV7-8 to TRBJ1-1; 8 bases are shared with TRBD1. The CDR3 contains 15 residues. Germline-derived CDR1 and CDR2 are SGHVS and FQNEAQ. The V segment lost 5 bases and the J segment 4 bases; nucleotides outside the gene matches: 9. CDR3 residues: CASSPDRGGSTEAFF. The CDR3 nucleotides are TGTGCCAGCAGCCCCGACAGGGGAGGGAGCACTGAAGCTTTCTTT.

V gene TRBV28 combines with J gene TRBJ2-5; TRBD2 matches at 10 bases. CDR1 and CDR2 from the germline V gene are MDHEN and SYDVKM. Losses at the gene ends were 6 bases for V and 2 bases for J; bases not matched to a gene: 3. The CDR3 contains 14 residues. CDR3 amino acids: CASSLAGEQETQYF. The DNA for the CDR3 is TGTGCCAGCAGCCTAGCGGGGGAGCAAGAGACCCAGTACTTC.

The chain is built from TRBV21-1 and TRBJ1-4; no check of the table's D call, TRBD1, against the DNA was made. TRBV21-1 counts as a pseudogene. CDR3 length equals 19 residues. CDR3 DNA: TGTGCCAGCAGCAAAGCGGCAGGCCGGGACAGGGGCAAAGGTGAAAAACTGTTTTTT. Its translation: CASSKAAGRDRGKGEKLFF.

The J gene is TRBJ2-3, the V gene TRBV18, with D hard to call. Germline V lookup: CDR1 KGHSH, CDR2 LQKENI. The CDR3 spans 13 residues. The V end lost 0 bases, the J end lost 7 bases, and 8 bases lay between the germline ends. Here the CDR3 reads CASSPPSSYTQYF. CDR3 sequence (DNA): TGTGCCAGCTCACCACCGTCTTCATATACGCAGTATTTT.

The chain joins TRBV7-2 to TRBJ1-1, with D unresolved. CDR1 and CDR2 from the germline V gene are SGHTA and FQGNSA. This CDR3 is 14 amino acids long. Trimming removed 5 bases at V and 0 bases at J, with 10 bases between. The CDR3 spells CASSPYDVNTEAFF. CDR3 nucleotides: TGTGCCAGCAGCCCCTATGATGTGAACACTGAAGCTTTCTTT.

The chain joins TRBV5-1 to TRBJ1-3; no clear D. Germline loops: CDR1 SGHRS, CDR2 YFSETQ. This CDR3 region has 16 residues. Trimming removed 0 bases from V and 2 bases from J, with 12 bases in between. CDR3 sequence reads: CASSLEGRSAGNTIYF. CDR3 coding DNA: TGCGCCAGCAGCTTGGAGGGTCGCAGCGCTGGAAACACCATATATTTT. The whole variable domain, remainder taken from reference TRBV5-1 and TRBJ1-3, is KAGVTQTPRYLIKTRGQQVTLSCSPISGHRSVSWYQQTPGQGLQFLFEYFSETQRNKGNFPGRFSGRQFSNSRSEMNVSTLELGDSALYLCASSLEGRSAGNTIYFGEGSWLTVV.

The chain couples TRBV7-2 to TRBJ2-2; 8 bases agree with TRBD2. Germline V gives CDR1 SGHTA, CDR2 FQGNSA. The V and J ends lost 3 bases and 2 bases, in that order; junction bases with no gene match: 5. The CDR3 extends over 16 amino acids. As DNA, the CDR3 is TGTGCCAGCAGCTTTGCACGGGGGGGAAACACCGGGGAGCTGTTTTTT. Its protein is CASSFARGGNTGELFF.

In nucleotides, the CDR3 is TGTGCCAGCAGCAGCCGGGACACCCTATACGAGCAGTACTTC. Encoded protein: CASSSRDTLYEQYF. This chain joins TRBV5-5 and TRBJ2-7, with TRBD1 as a possible D gene (6 bases). Trimming stripped 4 bases from V and 4 bases from J, with 15 bases between. Germline CDR1 reads SGHKS; CDR2 reads YYEKEE (reference sequence). CDR3 length: 14 amino acids.